A single sample gave rise to the 16 T cell receptor beta chains below, sequenced in a study of T cell clonality in common variable immunodeficiency. Clones were read by immunoSEQ multiplex PCR, and TCRdb kept only the in-frame ones, dropping some. The sample presents about 52,000 clones, none singletons. The sequenced sample was peripheral blood mononuclear cells. All receptors come from a person aged 18-70 years in good health.

This clone appeared many times. CDR3 residues: CASSLAGQGANWMNTEAFF. CDR3 DNA (partial): TGCGCCAGCAGCTTGGCCGGGCAGGGGGCGAATTGGATGAACACTGAA. The V call is TRBV5-1, the J call TRBJ1-1, with 8 bases matching TRBD1. The read ends 3 residues shy of where the CDR3 ends; the end is completed using the germline J gene. Unmatched junction bases numbered 13, after V lost 0 bases and J lost 0 bases. CDR3 length equals 19 residues. Per the germline V gene, CDR1 is SGHRS and CDR2 is YFSETQ.

This clone was recorded many times. Read coverage stops 3 residues before the CDR3 terminus; the germline J gene supplies the remainder. Other DNA sequences in this specimen translate into the identical CDR3. The V gene is TRBV20-1, the J gene TRBJ2-1; 12 bases match TRBD2. The trim removed 0 bases at V and 0 bases at J, leaving 0 bases unmatched. The CDR3 runs to 16 residues. Looked up from germline, CDR1 is DFQATT and CDR2 is SNEGSKA (reference sequence). CDR3 residues: CSARETSGSSYNEQFF. CDR3 DNA (partial): TGCAGTGCTAGAGAGACTAGCGGGAGCTCCTACAATGAG.

This clone was seen at least ten times. The read terminates 3 residues before the CDR3 end, so the remaining end is supplied by the germline J gene. The rearrangement uses TRBV14 and TRBJ2-3; D perhaps matches TRBD2 (5 bases). The CDR3 has 18 residues. V was clipped by 5 bases and J by 2 bases, with 23 bases between them. From germline, CDR1 is SGHDN and CDR2 FVKESK. The CDR3: CASSSTLLFSGPTDTQYF. The CDR3 bases that were read are TGTGCCAGCAGCAGTACCCTCCTGTTCAGCGGCCCCACAGATACG.

This clone showed up just a few times. The CDR3 bases that were read are TGTGCCAGCTCACCACCGAGCGGGAATGACCAAGAGACG. This sequence encodes CASSPPSGNDQET. The complete CDR3 protein is CASSPPSGNDQETQYF. The chain links TRBV18 to TRBJ2-3, with 7 bases matching TRBD2. The read falls 3 residues short of the CDR3 end, and the missing part is taken from the germline J gene. CDR3 length: 16 residues. Germline lookup yields CDR1 KGHSH and CDR2 LQKENI. The whole variable domain, filled in from reference TRBV18 and TRBJ2-3, reads NAGVMQNPRHLVRRRGQEARLRCSPMKGHSHVYWYRQLPEEGLKFMVYLQKENIIDESGMPKERFSAEFPKEGPSILRIQQVVRGDSAAYFCASSPPSGNDQETQYFGPGTRLTVL.

In this sample, this clone turned up a few times. The CDR3 end is not reached by the read, which stops 3 residues before it; the germline J gene fills it in. V usage is TRBV20-1 and J usage is TRBJ1-2, with D tentatively TRBD1 (6 bases). This CDR3 contains 15 residues. Germline CDR1 DFQATT, CDR2 SNEGSKA (reference sequence). V gave up 8 bases and J gave up 2 bases, with 21 bases separating them. The covered CDR3 bases are TGCAGTTCCCAAGGCTCGGACAGTTACAACTATGGC. Its protein product is CSSQGSDSYNYG. The CDR3 in its entirety is CSSQGSDSYNYGYTF.

Many counts were recorded for this clone. The CDR3 end falls 3 residues outside the read, so it is completed with the germline J gene. The rearrangement links TRBV5-1 to TRBJ1-1; 7 bases match TRBD1. The CDR3 consists of 16 residues. V shed 0 bases, J shed 0 bases, and the junction held 5 bases outside the gene matches. Germline V gives CDR1 SGHRS, CDR2 YFSETQ. Partial CDR3 DNA: TGCGCCAGCAGCTTGGGACTGGGACAGTTGAACACTGAA. Translation: CASSLGLGQLNTE. In full, the CDR3 is CASSLGLGQLNTEAFF.

This clone was recorded at least ten times. The read halts 3 residues ahead of the CDR3 end, with the missing end drawn from the germline J gene. This chain connects TRBV3-1 (or the pseudogene TRBV3-2) to TRBJ1-2; 7 bases align to TRBD1. Looked up from germline, CDR1 is LGHDT and CDR2 is YNNKEL (reference sequence). Trimming cost V 4 bases and J 2 bases; bases outside gene matches: 7. This CDR3 is 15 amino acids long. The CDR3: CASSLLGQKNYGYTF. Incomplete CDR3 DNA: TGTGCCAGCAGCCTATTGGGACAGAAAAACTATGGC.

This clone was found many times. From the germline J gene comes the end of the CDR3, since the read stops 3 residues before it. V is TRBV19 and J is TRBJ1-2; D is undetermined. The CDR3 runs 14 residues. Deletions cut 6 bases from V and 6 bases from J, with 17 bases between. Germline V gives CDR1 LNHDA, CDR2 SQIVND (reference sequence). Partial CDR3 DNA: TGTGCCAGTAGCCCAATGGTGGGCAACCATGGC. Residues: CASSPMVGNHG. The whole CDR3 reads CASSPMVGNHGYTF.

There are many counts of this clone. The sequence runs out 3 residues before the end of the CDR3; the remainder is reconstructed from the germline J gene. The chain has TRBV20-1 and TRBJ1-2; D uncertain. This CDR3 comprises 13 residues. Germline loops: CDR1 DFQATT, CDR2 SNEGSKA (reference sequence). Trimming took off 1 base at V and 1 base at J, with 7 bases between the two ends. The CDR3 sequence: CSARGGLNYGYTF. The sequenced CDR3 bases are TGCAGTGCTAGAGGAGGCCTTAACTATGGC.

The sample holds a few counts of this clone. The DNA ends 3 residues before the CDR3 does, and the rest of the CDR3 is filled in from the germline J gene. The V call is TRBV20-1, the J call TRBJ2-1; 16 bases match TRBD2. Germline V gene lookup returns CDR1 DFQATT and CDR2 SNEGSKA (reference sequence). This CDR3 has 21 amino acids. With 1 base clipped from V and 9 bases from J, the junction kept 21 bases outside the gene matches. The covered CDR3 bases are TGCAGTGCTAGAGTTGGCCCCGGGACTAGCGGGAGGGCATTTGATGCGGGTGAG. This translates into CSARVGPGTSGRAFDAGE. The entire CDR3 protein is CSARVGPGTSGRAFDAGEQFF.

This clone was seen repeatedly, ten times or more. The missing CDR3 end, 3 residues past where the read stops, is filled in from the germline J gene. V usage is TRBV19 and J usage is TRBJ1-3, with D unresolved. Looked up from germline, CDR1 is LNHDA and CDR2 is SQIVND (reference sequence). Trimming removed 8 bases from V and 0 bases from J, with 8 bases in between. The CDR3 has 13 amino acids. The sequenced CDR3 bases are TGTGCCAGTTCAGAGAGCTCTGGAAACACC. Translated: CASSESSGNT. The CDR3 reads in full as CASSESSGNTIYF.

This clone was detected many times. The DNA ends 3 residues before the CDR3 does, and the rest of the CDR3 is filled in from the germline J gene. The chain recombines TRBV19 with TRBJ2-3; 10 bases align to TRBD2. Germline assignment: CDR1 LNHDA and CDR2 SQIVND (reference sequence). With 6 bases clipped from V and 4 bases from J, the junction kept 10 bases outside the gene matches. The CDR3 spans 16 residues. Incomplete CDR3 DNA: TGTGCCAGTAGCCCCGGTGGGCTAGCGGGGGCAGATACG. Protein sequence: CASSPGGLAGADT. The whole CDR3 sequence reads CASSPGGLAGADTQYF. The whole variable domain, filled in from reference TRBV19 and TRBJ2-3, reads DGGITQSPKYLFRKEGQNVTLSCEQNLNHDAMYWYRQDPGQGLRLIYYSQIVNDFQKGDIAEGYSVSREKKESFPLTVTSAQKNPTAFYLCASSPGGLAGADTQYFGPGTRLTVL.

Concerning this clone itself: The sequenced fragment ends 3 residues before the CDR3 boundary, so the rest is inferred from the germline J gene. The chain couples TRBV5-1 to TRBJ2-7; D is unclear. V dropped 4 bases and J dropped 0 bases, with 17 bases sitting between them. The CDR3 is 16 residues long. Germline V lookup: CDR1 SGHRS, CDR2 YFSETQ. CDR3 in amino acids: CASSPYLDRSSYEQYF. The CDR3 bases that were read are TGCGCCAGCAGCCCCTACCTAGACCGTAGCTCCTACGAG. Complete variable domain (other parts from reference TRBV5-1 and TRBJ2-7): KAGVTQTPRYLIKTRGQQVTLSCSPISGHRSVSWYQQTPGQGLQFLFEYFSETQRNKGNFPGRFSGRQFSNSRSEMNVSTLELGDSALYLCASSPYLDRSSYEQYFGPGTRLTVT.

This clone was seen repeatedly, ten times or more. The CDR3 end is not reached by the read, which stops 3 residues before it; the germline J gene fills it in. The chain links TRBV20-1 to TRBJ1-3; D gene uncertain. V was clipped by 3 bases and J by 0 bases, with 3 bases between them. This CDR3 has 12 residues. Germline V gene lookup returns CDR1 DFQATT and CDR2 SNEGSKA (reference sequence). The CDR3 protein is CSASNSGNTIYF. CDR3 DNA, as far as it was read: TGCAGTGCTAGTAACTCTGGAAACACC.

This clone was detected a few times. The observed sequence ends 3 residues before the CDR3 terminus, with the missing tail filled in from the germline J gene. The chain employs TRBV7-9 and TRBJ1-1; 8 bases fit TRBD1. CDR1 SEHNR and CDR2 FQNEAQ come from the germline V gene (reference sequence). The J segment lost 6 bases and the V segment lost 5 bases, leaving 8 bases of the junction unmatched. The length of the CDR3 is 14 residues. The CDR3 loop reads CASSGWTGRAEAFF. The sequenced part of the CDR3 DNA is TGTGCCAGCAGCGGGTGGACAGGGCGAGCTGAA.

This clone was picked up a small number of times. The CDR3 is cut off 3 residues early in the read; its end comes from the germline J gene. This sequence joins TRBV5-6 and TRBJ2-3; TRBD1 is a possible D gene (5 bases). From germline, CDR1 is SGHDT and CDR2 YYEEEE. The CDR3 is 14 amino acids. The CDR3 protein is CASSLQGYQETQYF. The CDR3 DNA, read in part, is TGTGCCAGCAGCTTGCAGGGCTACCAAGAGACG.